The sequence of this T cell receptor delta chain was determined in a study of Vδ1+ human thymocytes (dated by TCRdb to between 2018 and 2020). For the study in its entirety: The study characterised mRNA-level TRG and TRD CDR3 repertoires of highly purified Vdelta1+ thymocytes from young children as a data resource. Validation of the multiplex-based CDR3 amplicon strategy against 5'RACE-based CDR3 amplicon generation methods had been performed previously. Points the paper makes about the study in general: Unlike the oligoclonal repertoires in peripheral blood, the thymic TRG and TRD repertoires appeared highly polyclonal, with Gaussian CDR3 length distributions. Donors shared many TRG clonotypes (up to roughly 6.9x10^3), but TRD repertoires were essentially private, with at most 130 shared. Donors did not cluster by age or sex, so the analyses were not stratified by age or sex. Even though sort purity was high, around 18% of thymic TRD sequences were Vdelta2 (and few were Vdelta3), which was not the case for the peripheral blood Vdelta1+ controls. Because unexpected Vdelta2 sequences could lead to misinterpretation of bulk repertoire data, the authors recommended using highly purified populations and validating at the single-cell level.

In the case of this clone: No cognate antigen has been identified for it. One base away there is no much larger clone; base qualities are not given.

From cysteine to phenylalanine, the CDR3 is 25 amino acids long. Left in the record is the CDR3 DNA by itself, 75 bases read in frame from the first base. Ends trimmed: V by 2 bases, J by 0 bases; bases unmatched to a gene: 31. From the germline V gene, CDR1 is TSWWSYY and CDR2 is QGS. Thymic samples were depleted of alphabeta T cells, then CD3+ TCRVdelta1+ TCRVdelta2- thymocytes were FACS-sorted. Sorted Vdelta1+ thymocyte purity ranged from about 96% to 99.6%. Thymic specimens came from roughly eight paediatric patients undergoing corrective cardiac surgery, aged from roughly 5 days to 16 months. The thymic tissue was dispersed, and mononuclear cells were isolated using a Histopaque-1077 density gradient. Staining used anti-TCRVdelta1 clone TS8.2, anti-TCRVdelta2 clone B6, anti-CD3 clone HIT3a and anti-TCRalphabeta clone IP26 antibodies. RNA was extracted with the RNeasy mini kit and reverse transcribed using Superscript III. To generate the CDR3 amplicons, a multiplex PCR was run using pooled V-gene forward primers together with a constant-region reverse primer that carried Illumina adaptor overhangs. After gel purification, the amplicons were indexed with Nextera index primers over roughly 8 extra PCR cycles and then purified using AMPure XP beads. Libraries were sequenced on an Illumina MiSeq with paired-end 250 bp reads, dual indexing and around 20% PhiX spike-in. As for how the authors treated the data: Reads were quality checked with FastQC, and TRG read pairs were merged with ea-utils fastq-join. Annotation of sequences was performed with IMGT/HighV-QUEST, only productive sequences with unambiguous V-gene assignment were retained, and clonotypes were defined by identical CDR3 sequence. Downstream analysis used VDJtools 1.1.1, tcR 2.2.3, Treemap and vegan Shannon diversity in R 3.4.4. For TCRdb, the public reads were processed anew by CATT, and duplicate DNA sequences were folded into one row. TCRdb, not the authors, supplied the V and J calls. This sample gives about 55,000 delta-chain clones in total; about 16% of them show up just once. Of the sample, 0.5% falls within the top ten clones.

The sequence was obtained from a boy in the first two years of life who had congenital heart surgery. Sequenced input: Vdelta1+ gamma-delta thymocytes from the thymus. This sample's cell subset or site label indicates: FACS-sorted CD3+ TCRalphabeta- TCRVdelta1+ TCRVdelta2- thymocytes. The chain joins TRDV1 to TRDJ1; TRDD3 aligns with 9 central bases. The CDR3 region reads CALGEGSFPRVRLGERVLYTDKLIF. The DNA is TGTGCTCTTGGGGAAGGGAGCTTTCCTAGGGTTAGACTGGGGGAGCGAGTTTTGTACACCGATAAACTCATCTTT.